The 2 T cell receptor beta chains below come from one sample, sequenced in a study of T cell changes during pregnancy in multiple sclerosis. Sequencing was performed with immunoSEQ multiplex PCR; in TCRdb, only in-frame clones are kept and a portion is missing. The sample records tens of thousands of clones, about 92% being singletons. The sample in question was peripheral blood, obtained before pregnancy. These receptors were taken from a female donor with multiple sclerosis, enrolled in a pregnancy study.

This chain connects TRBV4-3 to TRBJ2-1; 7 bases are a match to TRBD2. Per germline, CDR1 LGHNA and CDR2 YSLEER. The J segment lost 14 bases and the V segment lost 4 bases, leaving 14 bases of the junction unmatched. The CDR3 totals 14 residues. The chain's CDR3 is CASSPDGRHDKEFF. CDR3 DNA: TGCGCCAGCAGCCCAGACGGGAGGCACGATAAGGAGTTCTTC.

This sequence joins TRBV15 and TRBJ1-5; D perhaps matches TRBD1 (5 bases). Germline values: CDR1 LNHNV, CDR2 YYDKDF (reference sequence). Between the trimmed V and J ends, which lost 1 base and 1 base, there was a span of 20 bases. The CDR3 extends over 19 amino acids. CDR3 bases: TGTGCCACCAGCAGAGGGACCGTGGGGGGTTGGTTAAGCAATCAGCCCCAGCATTTT. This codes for CATSRGTVGGWLSNQPQHF.